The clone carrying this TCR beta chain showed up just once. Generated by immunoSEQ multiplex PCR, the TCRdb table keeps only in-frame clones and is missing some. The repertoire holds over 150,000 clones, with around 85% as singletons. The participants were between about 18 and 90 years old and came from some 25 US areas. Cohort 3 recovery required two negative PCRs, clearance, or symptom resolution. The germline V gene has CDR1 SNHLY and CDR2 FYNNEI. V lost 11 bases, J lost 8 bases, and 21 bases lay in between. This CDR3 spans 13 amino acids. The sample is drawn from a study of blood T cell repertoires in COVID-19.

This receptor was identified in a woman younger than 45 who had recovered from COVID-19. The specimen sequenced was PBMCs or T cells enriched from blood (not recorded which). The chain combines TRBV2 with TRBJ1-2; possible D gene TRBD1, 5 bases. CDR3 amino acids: CASLGGSPWGYTF. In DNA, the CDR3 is TGTGCCTCGCTGGGGGGGTCCCCTTGGGGCTACACCTTC. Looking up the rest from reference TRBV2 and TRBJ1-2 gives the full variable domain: EPEVTQTPSHQVTQMGQEVILRCVPISNHLYFYWYRQILGQKVEFLVSFYNNEISEKSEIFDDQFSVERPDGSNFTLKIRSTKLEDSAMYFCASLGGSPWGYTFGSGTRLTVV.